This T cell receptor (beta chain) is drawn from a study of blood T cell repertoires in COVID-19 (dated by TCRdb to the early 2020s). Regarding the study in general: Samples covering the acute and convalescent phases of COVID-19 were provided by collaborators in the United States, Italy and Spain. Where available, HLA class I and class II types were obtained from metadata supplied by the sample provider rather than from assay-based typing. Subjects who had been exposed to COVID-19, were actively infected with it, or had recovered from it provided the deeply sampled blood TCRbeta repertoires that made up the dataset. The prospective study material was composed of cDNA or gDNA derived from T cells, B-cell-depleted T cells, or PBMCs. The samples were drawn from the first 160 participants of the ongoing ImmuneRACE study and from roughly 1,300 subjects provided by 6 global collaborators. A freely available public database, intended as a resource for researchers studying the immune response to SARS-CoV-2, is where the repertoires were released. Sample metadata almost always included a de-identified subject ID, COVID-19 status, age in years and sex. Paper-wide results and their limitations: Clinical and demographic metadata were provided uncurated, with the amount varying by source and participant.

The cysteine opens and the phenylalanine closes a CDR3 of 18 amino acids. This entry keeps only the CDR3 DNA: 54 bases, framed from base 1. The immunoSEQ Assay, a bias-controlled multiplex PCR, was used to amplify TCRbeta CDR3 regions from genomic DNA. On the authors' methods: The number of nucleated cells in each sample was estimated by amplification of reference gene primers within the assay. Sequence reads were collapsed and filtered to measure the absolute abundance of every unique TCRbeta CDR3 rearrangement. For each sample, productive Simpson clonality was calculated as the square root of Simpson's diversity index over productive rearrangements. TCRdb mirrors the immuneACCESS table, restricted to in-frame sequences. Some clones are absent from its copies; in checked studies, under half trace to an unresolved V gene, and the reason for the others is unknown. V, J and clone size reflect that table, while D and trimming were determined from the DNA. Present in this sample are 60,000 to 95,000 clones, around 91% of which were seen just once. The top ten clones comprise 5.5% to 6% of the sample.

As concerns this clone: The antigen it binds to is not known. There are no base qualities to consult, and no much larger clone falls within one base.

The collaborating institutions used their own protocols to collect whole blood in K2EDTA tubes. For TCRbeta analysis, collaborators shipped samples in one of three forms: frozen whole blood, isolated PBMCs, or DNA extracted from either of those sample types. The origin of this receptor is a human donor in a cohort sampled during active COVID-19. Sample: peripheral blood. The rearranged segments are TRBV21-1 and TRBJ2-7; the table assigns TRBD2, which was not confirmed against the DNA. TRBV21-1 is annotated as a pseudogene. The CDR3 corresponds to CASSKGHARSGHSYEQYF. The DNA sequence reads TGTGCCAGCAGCAAAGGGCATGCCAGGAGCGGTCACTCCTACGAGCAGTACTTC.